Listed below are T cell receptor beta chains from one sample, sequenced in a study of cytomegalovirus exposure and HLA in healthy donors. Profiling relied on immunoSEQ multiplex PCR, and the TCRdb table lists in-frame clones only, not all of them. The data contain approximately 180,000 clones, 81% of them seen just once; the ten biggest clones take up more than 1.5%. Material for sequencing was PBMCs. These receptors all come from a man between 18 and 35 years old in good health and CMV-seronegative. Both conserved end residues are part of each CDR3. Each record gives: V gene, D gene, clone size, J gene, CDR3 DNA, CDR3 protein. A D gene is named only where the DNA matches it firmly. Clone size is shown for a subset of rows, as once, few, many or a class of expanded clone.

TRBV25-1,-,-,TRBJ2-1,TGTGCCAGCAGTGAATCTGGACAGTACAATGAGCAGTTCTTC,CASSESGQYNEQFF
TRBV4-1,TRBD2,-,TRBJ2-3,TGCGCCAGCAGCAGTCTGACAACGGGAAGGCGGGGGTGGGCAGATACGCAGTATTTT,CASSSLTTGRRGWADTQYF
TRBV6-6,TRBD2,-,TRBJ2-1,TGTGCCAGCAGTTACCAGGGCGGGGGGGGCGGCAATGAGCAGTTCTTC,CASSYQGGGGGNEQFF
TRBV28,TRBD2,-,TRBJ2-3,TGTGCCAGCAGTCGAGCGGGAGTTTCCACAGATACGCAGTATTTT,CASSRAGVSTDTQYF
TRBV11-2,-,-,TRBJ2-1,TGTGCCAGCAGCCAACCGAGGCGGGACTTCTACAATGAGCAGTTCTTC,CASSQPRRDFYNEQFF
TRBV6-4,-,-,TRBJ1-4,TGTGCCAGCAGTGAAGGGGGAACCCATGGTGAAAAACTGTTTTTT,CASSEGGTHGEKLFF
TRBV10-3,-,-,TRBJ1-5,TGTGCCATCAGTGAGTCGGGCTATAGCAATCAGCCCCAGCATTTT,CAISESGYSNQPQHF
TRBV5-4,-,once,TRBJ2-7,TGTGCCAGCAGCTTGGACAAAGCCTACGAGCAGTACTTC,CASSLDKAYEQYF
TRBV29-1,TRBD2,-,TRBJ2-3,TGCAGCGTTGATACTACGCGGGAGACAGATACGCAGTATTTT,CSVDTTRETDTQYF
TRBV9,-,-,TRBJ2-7,TGTGCCAGCAGCGTAGCTCAAGGGACACAGTACGAGCAGTACTTC,CASSVAQGTQYEQYF
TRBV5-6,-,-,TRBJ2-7,TGTGCCAGCAGCTCAGCGCTGTGGGGGAGTAGCGGCTACGAGCAGTACTTC,CASSSALWGSSGYEQYF
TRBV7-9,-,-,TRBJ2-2,TGTGCCAGCAGCCACAGGGAGATCACCGGGGAGCTGTTTTTT,CASSHREITGELFF
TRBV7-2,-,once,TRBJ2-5,TGTGCCAGCAGCTTATATCCGGGGGAGGAGACCCAGTACTTC,CASSLYPGEETQYF
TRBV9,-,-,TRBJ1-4,TGTGCCAGCAGCGTCGGGGGGACATTTCGTGAAAAACTGTTTTTT,CASSVGGTFREKLFF
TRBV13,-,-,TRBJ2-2,TGTGCCAGCAGCTTAGTGACAGTAACCGGGGAGCTGTTTTTT,CASSLVTVTGELFF
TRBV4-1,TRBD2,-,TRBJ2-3,TGCGCCAGCAGCGAAGTCTACCTAGCGGGAGGAGGTGATACGCAGTATTTT,CASSEVYLAGGGDTQYF
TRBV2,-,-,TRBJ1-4,TGTGCCAGCAGTCTGCAGGGAAATGAAAAACTGTTTTTT,CASSLQGNEKLFF
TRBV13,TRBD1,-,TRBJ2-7,TGTGCCAGCAGCTCTACAGGGGGCCATGGCTACGAGCAGTACTTC,CASSSTGGHGYEQYF
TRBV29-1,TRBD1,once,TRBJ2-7,TGCAGCGTGAGAGGACAGGGGGCCTCCTACGAGCAGTACTTC,CSVRGQGASYEQYF
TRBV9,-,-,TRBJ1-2,TGTGCCAGCAGCGCTGACTATGGCTACACCTTC,CASSADYGYTF
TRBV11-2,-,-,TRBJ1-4,TGTGCCAGCAGCCACAGTGGACAGATCGAAAAACTGTTTTTT,CASSHSGQIEKLFF
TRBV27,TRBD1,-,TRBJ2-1,TGTGCCAGCAGCTTCCGGGACAGAAATTACAATGAGCAGTTCTTC,CASSFRDRNYNEQFF
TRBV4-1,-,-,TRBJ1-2,TGCGCCAGCAGCCACGGACCCCAGGGTAACTATGGCTACACCTTC,CASSHGPQGNYGYTF
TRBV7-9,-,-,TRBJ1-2,TGTGCCAGCAGCTTCGAGGAAGGCGGGCACTATGGCTACACCTTC,CASSFEEGGHYGYTF
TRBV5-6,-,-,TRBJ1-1,TGTGCCAGCAGCTTGGACCAGGGCCCGTGGAACACTGAAGCTTTCTTT,CASSLDQGPWNTEAFF
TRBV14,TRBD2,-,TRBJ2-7,TGTGCCAGCAGCCTCGGGACTAGCGGAACGCTCTACGAGCAGTACTTC,CASSLGTSGTLYEQYF
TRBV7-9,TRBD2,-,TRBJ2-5,TGTGCCAGCAGCGCCCCCGGGACTAGAGTTGAGACCCAGTACTTC,CASSAPGTRVETQYF
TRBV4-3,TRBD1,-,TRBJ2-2,TGCGCCAGCAGCCAAGATTCGGGGACAGGGGGCCCCACCGGGGAGCTGTTTTTT,CASSQDSGTGGPTGELFF
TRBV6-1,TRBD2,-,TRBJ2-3,TGTGCCAGCAGTGGGATTAGCGGGGGGGTTGGCACAGATACGCAGTATTTT,CASSGISGGVGTDTQYF
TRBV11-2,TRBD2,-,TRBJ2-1,TGTGCCAGCAGCTTAGGACTAGCCGCAAATGGGCAGTTCTTC,CASSLGLAANGQFF
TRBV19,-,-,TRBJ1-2,TGTGCCAGTAGTATAGAGGGGGCGGGCGGCTACACCTTC,CASSIEGAGGYTF
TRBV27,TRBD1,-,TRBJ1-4,TGTGCCAGCAGTCAGGACAGGGGGCTGGAAGAAAAACTGTTTTTT,CASSQDRGLEEKLFF
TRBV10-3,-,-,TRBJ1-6,TGTGCCATCAGTGAAGGATTAGGAGGGTCGAATTCACCCCTCCACTTT,CAISEGLGGSNSPLHF
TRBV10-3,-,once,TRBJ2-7,TGTGCCATCAGTGAGTCGGTCAGCTCCTACGAGCAGTACTTC,CAISESVSSYEQYF
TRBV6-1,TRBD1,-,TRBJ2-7,TGTGCCAGCAGTGAAGCGGAACAGGGGAGCGTCCTCCGCGAGCAGTACTTC,CASSEAEQGSVLREQYF
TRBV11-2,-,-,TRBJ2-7,TGTGCCAGCAGCACTTACGCGGCCTACGAGCAGTACTTC,CASSTYAAYEQYF
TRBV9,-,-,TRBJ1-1,TGTGCCAGCAGCAATCGGAGGGACACTGAAGCTTTCTTT,CASSNRRDTEAFF
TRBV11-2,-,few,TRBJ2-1,TGTGCCAGCAGCTTCATCTACAATGAGCAGTTCTTC,CASSFIYNEQFF
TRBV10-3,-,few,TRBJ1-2,TGTGCCATCAGTGAGTCGAAGGACAGCGGCTATGGCTACACCTTC,CAISESKDSGYGYTF
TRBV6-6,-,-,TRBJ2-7,TGTGCCAGCAGTTACCTGGCCAAGAGGGAGGACGAGCAGTACTTC,CASSYLAKREDEQYF
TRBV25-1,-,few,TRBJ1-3,TGTGCCAGCAGTGGATTGTATTCAGACACCATATATTTT,CASSGLYSDTIYF
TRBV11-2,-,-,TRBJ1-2,TGTGCCAGCAGTCCCGCGGGGGGTAACTATGGCTACACCTTC,CASSPAGGNYGYTF
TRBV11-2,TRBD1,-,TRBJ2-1,TGTGCCAGCAGCTTAGCCGGACAGGTGCACAATGAGCAGTTCTTC,CASSLAGQVHNEQFF
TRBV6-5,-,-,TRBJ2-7,TGTGCCAGCAGGCAGGGTCCCTACGAGCAGTACTTC,CASRQGPYEQYF
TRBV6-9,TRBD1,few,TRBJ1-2,TGTGCCAACAACCCCGGGACAGGGGAATCCAACTATGGCTACACCTTC,CANNPGTGESNYGYTF
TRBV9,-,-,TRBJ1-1,TGTGCCAGCAGCGGAGGGGCGGGATACACTGAAGCTTTCTTT,CASSGGAGYTEAFF
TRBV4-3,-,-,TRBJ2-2,TGCGCCAGCAGCCCCCAGACCCAGCGGACCGGGGAGCTGTTTTTT,CASSPQTQRTGELFF
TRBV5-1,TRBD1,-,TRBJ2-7,TGCGCCAGCAGCCCAAGGACAGGTAGCACCTACGAGCAGTACTTC,CASSPRTGSTYEQYF
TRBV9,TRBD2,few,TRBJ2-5,TGTGCCAGCAGCGTAGTTCCCGGGGGGGAAGAGACCCAGTACTTC,CASSVVPGGEETQYF
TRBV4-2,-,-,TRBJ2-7,TGTGCCAGCAGCCAAGATTGGACAGAGACCTACGAGCAGTACTTC,CASSQDWTETYEQYF
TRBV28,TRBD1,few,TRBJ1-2,TGTGCCAGCAGTTTATTCGGACAGGGCTTGGGGGGCTACACCTTC,CASSLFGQGLGGYTF
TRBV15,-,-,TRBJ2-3,TGTGCCACCAGCAGTTTACAACAGGGATACGGCACAGATACGCAGTATTTT,CATSSLQQGYGTDTQYF
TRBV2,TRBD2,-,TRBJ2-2,TGTGCCAGCAGTGTTAACGGGGGGGCCACCGGGGAGCTGTTTTTT,CASSVNGGATGELFF
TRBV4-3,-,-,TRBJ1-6,TGCGCCAGCAGCCAAGAAGGCCGACAGGTAGTCGGTAATTCACCCCTCCACTTT,CASSQEGRQVVGNSPLHF
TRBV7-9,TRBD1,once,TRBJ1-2,TGTTCCAGCAGCTCACAGGGGCCTAACTATGGCTACACCTTC,CSSSSQGPNYGYTF
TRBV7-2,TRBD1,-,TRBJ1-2,TGTGCCAGCAGCTTCTGGGTAGAGGGGGCCCGTTATGGCTACACCTTC,CASSFWVEGARYGYTF